These 24 T cell receptor beta chains were sequenced from one sample in a study of post-analysis software for immune sequencing data. Findings and caveats of the study: Patients showed TRBV5-6, TRBV5-1 and TRBV20-1 among roughly 5 TRBV segments more frequent than in controls.

These receptors' targets are unknown. Prepared TCR beta cDNA libraries contained unique molecular identifiers. Via MiXCR, TCRdb re-called the PCR reads, giving one row per CDR3 protein. Of 750,000 to 900,000 distinct CDR3 sequences detected, around 42% appear once; the ten largest clones hold 4.9%. The sequenced sample consisted of blood. These receptors came from a girl aged 10 to 17 with multiple sclerosis.

The chain combines TRBV7-9 with TRBJ2-4, with TRBD2 identical over 7 bases. The end of the DNA is better explained by TRBJ2-7, so the J call may be wrong. The germline V gene has CDR1 SEHNR and CDR2 FQNEAQ (reference sequence). CDR3 length: 16 amino acids. CDR3 protein: CASSLDVAGVAYEQYF. The CDR3 DNA reads TGTGCCAGCAGCTTAGATGTTGCGGGAGTAGCGTACGAGCAGTACTTC.

J is TRBJ1-5 and V is TRBV7-6; 7 bases agree with TRBD1. This CDR3 has 15 residues. The V segment lost 5 bases and the J segment 7 bases; nucleotides outside the gene matches: 11. Germline V gene sequence: CDR1 SGHVS, CDR2 FNYEAQ. The CDR3 spells CASSPAGGGNQPQHF. The CDR3 coding sequence is TGTGCCAGCAGCCCGGCAGGGGGGGGTAACCAGCCCCAGCATTTT.

V is TRBV2 and J is TRBJ2-1; weak D call: TRBD2 (6 bases). Trimming took off 3 bases at V and 3 bases at J, with 15 bases between the two ends. Germline loops: CDR1 SNHLY, CDR2 FYNNEI. This CDR3 has 16 amino acids. The CDR3 is CASSDRAGRFYNEQFF. As DNA, the CDR3 is TGTGCCAGCAGTGACAGGGCGGGGAGGTTCTACAATGAGCAGTTCTTC.

The chain uses TRBV20-1 and TRBJ1-4; the D gene is possibly TRBD1 (5 bases). Trimming left V 3 bases short and J 8 bases short, with 10 bases between. The CDR3 is 12 residues long. The germline gives CDR1 DFQATT, CDR2 SNEGSKA (reference sequence). CDR3 bases: TGCAGTGCTAGCGGGGCGGACGAAAAACTGTTTTTT. Amino acids: CSASGADEKLFF.

The table lists this clonotype with a few counts. V and J are TRBV7-6 and TRBJ2-1; D gene uncertain. Germline V gene lookup returns CDR1 SGHVS and CDR2 FNYEAQ. The CDR3 is 13 amino acids. V was pared by 2 bases and J by 6 bases, with 8 bases between. The CDR3 loop is CASSLLGINEQFF. The DNA of the CDR3 is TGTGCCAGCAGCTTACTGGGTATCAATGAGCAGTTCTTC. The full variable domain, its missing parts supplied by reference TRBV7-6 and TRBJ2-1, is GAGVSQSPRYKVTKRGQDVALRCDPISGHVSLYWYRQALGQGPEFLTYFNYEAQQDKSGLPNDRFSAERPEGSISTLTIQRTEQRDSAMYRCASSLLGINEQFFGPGTRLTVL.

The genes are TRBV28 and TRBJ1-5, with TRBD1 as a possible D gene (6 bases). Trimming took off 6 bases at V and 5 bases at J, with 11 bases between the two ends. Per germline, CDR1 MDHEN and CDR2 SYDVKM. The length of the CDR3 is 13 residues. In nucleotides, the CDR3 is TGTGCCAGCAGCAGGGACAAAGATCAGCCCCAGCATTTT. Residues: CASSRDKDQPQHF.

This clonotype was counted at least ten times. This sequence joins TRBV12-3 or TRBV12-4 and TRBJ2-7; 13 nucleotides agree with TRBD2. V shed 3 bases and J 4 bases; nucleotides not matched to a gene: 3. The CDR3 has 15 amino acids. The CDR3 bases are TGTGCCAGCAGTTTCCGGACTAGCGGGAGTTACGAGCAGTACTTC. Residues: CASSFRTSGSYEQYF.

V and J are TRBV6-1 and TRBJ1-2, with TRBD1 identical over 10 bases. The J segment lost 6 bases and the V segment lost 4 bases, leaving 20 bases of the junction unmatched. Germline V CDR1 and CDR2: MNHNS, SASEGT. This CDR3 is 19 amino acids long. CDR3 sequence reads: CASSVRDRGFANGIHGYTF. CDR3 nucleotides: TGTGCCAGCAGTGTCCGGGACAGGGGATTCGCCAATGGAATCCATGGCTACACCTTC.

V is TRBV29-1 and J is TRBJ2-5; D remains unclear. This CDR3 contains 14 residues. Germline CDR1 and CDR2: SQVTM and ANQGSEA. The ends were cut back, 0 bases at V and 2 bases at J, with 10 bases in the middle. The CDR3 nucleotides are TGCAGCGTTGAAGAACCCTCTAGACAAGAGACCCAGTACTTC. Encoded protein: CSVEEPSRQETQYF.

CDR3 sequence reads: CSAARVAGETQYF. In nucleotides, the CDR3 is TGCAGTGCCGCGAGAGTTGCCGGGGAGACCCAGTACTTC. V gene TRBV20-1 combines with J gene TRBJ2-5, with no clear D. V lost 6 bases and J 5 bases, leaving 16 bases between the germline ends. CDR1 and CDR2 (germline): DFQATT, SNEGSKA (reference sequence). The CDR3 length is 13 residues.

This clonotype was counted a few times. This chain uses TRBV19 with TRBJ2-7; D gene uncertain. With 4 bases removed from V and 2 bases from J, the gap between germline ends came to 12 bases. Per the germline V gene, CDR1 is LNHDA and CDR2 is SQIVND (reference sequence). The CDR3 is made up of 14 amino acids. CDR3 amino acids: CASSRKTTPYEQYF. DNA of the CDR3: TGTGCCAGTAGTAGGAAGACCACCCCCTACGAGCAGTACTTC.

The chain is built from TRBV6-6 and TRBJ2-4; D perhaps matches TRBD2 (6 bases). The J call may be faulty, since TRBJ2-7 better matches the DNA end. There are 16 residues in the CDR3. Germline CDR1 is MNHNY and CDR2 is SVGAGI (reference sequence). CDR3 amino acids: CASSYSRVGGSYEQYF. Written as DNA, the CDR3 is TGTGCCAGCAGTTACTCGAGAGTCGGAGGGTCCTACGAGCAGTACTTC.

This chain connects TRBV29-1 to TRBJ2-5, with D hard to call. V was pared by 0 bases and J by 5 bases, with 10 bases between. Germline values: CDR1 SQVTM, CDR2 ANQGSEA. The CDR3 has 13 amino acids. CDR3 residues: CSVEEASRETQYF. In nucleotides, the CDR3 is TGCAGCGTTGAAGAGGCCAGTAGGGAGACCCAGTACTTC.

Ten or more counts support this clonotype. The V and J genes are TRBV12-3 or TRBV12-4 and TRBJ2-5, with no clear D. V lost 6 bases, J lost 5 bases, and 7 bases lay in between. There are 11 residues in the CDR3. CDR3: CASSSRETQYF. CDR3 sequence (DNA): TGTGCCAGCAGCTCCCGGGAGACCCAGTACTTC.

This chain links TRBV12-3 or TRBV12-4 with TRBJ2-5; D not resolved. V dropped 2 bases and J dropped 0 bases, with 13 bases sitting between them. The CDR3 extends over 16 amino acids. As DNA, the CDR3 is TGTGCCAGCAGTTTATTCCAGGCTACGTACCAAGAGACCCAGTACTTC. Translating it yields CASSLFQATYQETQYF.

The rearrangement joins TRBV3-1 to TRBJ2-5; D ambiguous. Germline V lookup: CDR1 LGHDT, CDR2 YNNKEL (reference sequence). V gave up 0 bases and J gave up 5 bases, with 16 bases separating them. This CDR3 region has 16 residues. CDR3 region: CASSQDAAVALETQYF. As DNA, the CDR3 is TGTGCCAGCAGCCAAGATGCCGCAGTAGCTTTGGAGACCCAGTACTTC.

This chain links TRBV12-3 or TRBV12-4 with TRBJ1-2, with D perhaps matching TRBD1 (6 bases). Between the trimmed V and J ends, which lost 3 bases and 8 bases, there was a span of 19 bases. This CDR3 has 15 residues. The CDR3 DNA sequence: TGTGCCAGCAGTTTTGGGGGCCTTCAACGGCTGGGCTACACCTTC. Its protein is CASSFGGLQRLGYTF.

V usage is TRBV19 and J usage is TRBJ1-1; 8 bases map to TRBD1. J was trimmed by 1 base and V by 5 bases; bases with no gene match: 9. Germline CDR1 LNHDA, CDR2 SQIVND (reference sequence). The CDR3 extends over 16 amino acids. The CDR3 coding sequence is TGTGCCAGTAGTGCCGACAGGGGATTGTCGAACACTGAAGCTTTCTTT. This translates into CASSADRGLSNTEAFF. The whole variable domain, remainder taken from reference TRBV19 and TRBJ1-1, is DGGITQSPKYLFRKEGQNVTLSCEQNLNHDAMYWYRQDPGQGLRLIYYSQIVNDFQKGDIAEGYSVSREKKESFPLTVTSAQKNPTAFYLCASSADRGLSNTEAFFGQGTRLTVV.

The chain recombines TRBV6-5 with TRBJ1-1, with a possible D match to TRBD1 (6 bases). V lost 0 bases and J 6 bases, leaving 14 bases between the germline ends. CDR1 is MNHEY, CDR2 SVGAGI, per germline. The CDR3 has 15 amino acids. The CDR3 bases are TGTGCCAGCAGTTACTCCCTGGGGGCGTCTTCTGAAGCTTTCTTT. Amino acid sequence: CASSYSLGASSEAFF.

CDR3 nucleotides: TGCAGTGCTAGAGATATTAGCGGGAGGGCCGGCTCCTACGAGCAGTACTTC. This gives the protein CSARDISGRAGSYEQYF. The rearrangement joins TRBV20-1 to TRBJ2-7; 11 bases align to TRBD2. The CDR3 runs 17 residues. V lost 0 bases, J lost 0 bases, and 7 bases stayed unmatched. CDR1 is DFQATT, CDR2 SNEGSKA, per germline (reference sequence).

The CDR3 loop reads CASSATGGYEQYF. The CDR3 DNA sequence: TGTGCCAGCAGCGCGACAGGGGGCTACGAGCAGTACTTC. The chain couples TRBV7-6 to TRBJ2-7, with 9 bases aligning to TRBD1. CDR1 and CDR2 (germline): SGHVS, FNYEAQ. Trimming removed 5 bases from V and 3 bases from J; junction bases left unmatched: 2. The CDR3 loop spans 13 amino acids. The entire variable domain, with the rest obtained from reference TRBV7-6 and TRBJ2-7, is as follows: GAGVSQSPRYKVTKRGQDVALRCDPISGHVSLYWYRQALGQGPEFLTYFNYEAQQDKSGLPNDRFSAERPEGSISTLTIQRTEQRDSAMYRCASSATGGYEQYFGPGTRLTVT.

The CDR3, as DNA: TGTGCCTCAGCCTCAGGGGGGATCATGTACGAGCAGTACTTC. This codes for CASASGGIMYEQYF. The chain is built from TRBV10-3 and TRBJ2-7; D is possibly TRBD1 (7 bases). Per germline, CDR1 ENHRY and CDR2 SYGVKD. Trimming shortened V by 11 bases and J by 4 bases, and 21 bases separated the two germline ends. The CDR3 runs to 14 residues.

This clonotype was counted between two and nine times. V and J are TRBV4-3 and TRBJ2-7, with D possibly TRBD1 on 7 matching bases. Trimming removed 4 bases at V and 3 bases at J, with 13 bases between. The CDR3 is made up of 14 amino acids. Germline V gene data show CDR1 as LGHNA and CDR2 as YSLEER. The CDR3 is CASSPRQGLYEQYF. In DNA, the CDR3 is TGCGCCAGCAGCCCCCGACAGGGACTCTACGAGCAGTACTTC.

The chain carries TRBV12-3 or TRBV12-4 and TRBJ2-1, with 15 bases aligning to TRBD2. This CDR3 spans 20 amino acids. J was trimmed by 0 bases and V by 5 bases; bases with no gene match: 11. The chain's CDR3 is CASSPAGLAGGLSSYNEQFF. The CDR3 DNA reads as TGTGCCAGCAGTCCCGCGGGACTAGCGGGAGGCCTGAGCTCCTACAATGAGCAGTTCTTC.